This entry lists 20 T cell receptor beta chains sequenced from one sample in a study of cytomegalovirus exposure and HLA in healthy donors. Primers included in the PCR were 60 Vbeta and 13 Jbeta primers. Assay used: immunoSEQ multiplex PCR; TCRdb lists only in-frame clones, some missing. Among 100,000 to 150,000 clones listed, 75% to 85% were seen once. What was sequenced was PBMCs. These receptors all come from a man younger than 40 in good health and CMV-seronegative.

In its sample, this clone was seen a few times. The chain couples TRBV5-1 to TRBJ2-2; no clear D gene. There are 13 residues in the CDR3. Germline CDR1 is SGHRS and CDR2 is YFSETQ. The germline V and J ends were trimmed by 2 bases and 4 bases, with 6 bases remaining between them. The CDR3 sequence: CASSFSGTGELFF. The CDR3 bases are TGCGCCAGCAGCTTCTCAGGCACCGGGGAGCTGTTTTTT.

This chain joins TRBV5-1 and TRBJ1-3; 7 nucleotides match TRBD1. Losses at the gene ends were 4 bases for V and 4 bases for J; bases not matched to a gene: 5. The CDR3 extends over 14 amino acids. Germline CDR1 reads SGHRS; CDR2 reads YFSETQ. The chain's CDR3 is CASSPDREGNTIYF. The CDR3 DNA sequence: TGCGCCAGCAGCCCTGACAGGGAGGGAAACACCATATATTTT.

V usage is TRBV10-3 and J usage is TRBJ2-3, with a possible D match to TRBD2 (5 bases). The length of the CDR3 is 17 residues. Looked up from germline, CDR1 is ENHRY and CDR2 is SYGVKD. V was clipped by 2 bases and J by 4 bases, with 19 bases between them. The chain's CDR3 is CAISEPSSFVGADTQYF. DNA for the CDR3: TGTGCCATCAGTGAGCCTTCGTCCTTCGTGGGAGCAGATACGCAGTATTTT.

In this sample, this clone turned up once. The chain carries TRBV6-1 and TRBJ1-2; D ambiguous. Germline-derived CDR1 and CDR2 are MNHNS and SASEGT. This CDR3 is 15 amino acids long. V shed 5 bases and J shed 6 bases, with 19 bases lying between them. The CDR3 nucleotides are TGTGCCAGCAGTCTCGGGGTTTCGAGACTGGATGGCTACACCTTC. It translates to CASSLGVSRLDGYTF.

J is TRBJ2-3 and V is TRBV5-4; TRBD1 is a possible D gene (5 bases). Germline assignment: CDR1 SGHNT and CDR2 YYREEE (reference sequence). Trimming left V 5 bases short and J 6 bases short, with 13 bases between. The CDR3 runs 13 residues. The CDR3 coding sequence is TGTGCCAGCAGGCAGGGTCTCAGGGATACGCAGTATTTT. Protein: CASRQGLRDTQYF.

On this clone: A junction end diverges from the germline sequence, so it may reflect a read error. The chain links TRBV27 to TRBJ2-2; 7 bases are shared with TRBD2. The CDR3 runs to 14 residues. The germline gives CDR1 MNHEY, CDR2 SMNVEV (reference sequence). The CDR3 reads CASGLAGRGGELFF. CDR3 bases: TGTGCCAGCGGTTTGGCAGGGAGGGGCGGGGAGCTGTTTTTT.

This clone was detected once. This chain joins TRBV28 and TRBJ2-1; D not certain. The CDR3 length is 17 residues. The V gene's germline CDR1 is MDHEN and CDR2 SYDVKM. V gave up 2 bases and J gave up 0 bases, with 14 bases separating them. Written as DNA, the CDR3 is TGTGCCAGCAGTTTACGCTCATTTAAGAGCTCCTACAATGAGCAGTTCTTC. It yields the protein CASSLRSFKSSYNEQFF. Together with reference TRBV28 and TRBJ2-1, the CDR3 gives the full variable domain: DVKVTQSSRYLVKRTGEKVFLECVQDMDHENMFWYRQDPGLGLRLIYFSYDVKMKEKGDIPEGYSVSREKKERFSLILESASTNQTSMYLCASSLRSFKSSYNEQFFGPGTRLTVL.

Only a few counts were recorded for this clone. This rearrangement joins TRBV12-5 to TRBJ1-1, with D unclear. Germline assignment: CDR1 LGHNT and CDR2 FRNRAP. The CDR3 runs 14 residues. Trimming pared 6 bases from V and 1 base from J, leaving 12 bases between. The CDR3: CASGRTLGNTEAFF. In nucleotides, the CDR3 is TGTGCTAGTGGGCGAACCCTCGGGAACACTGAAGCTTTCTTT.

Only one count was recorded for this clone. As DNA, the CDR3 is TGTGCCAGCAGTTCGGGACAGGGACCCGAGCAGTACTTC. This gives the protein CASSSGQGPEQYF. The chain combines TRBV6-5 with TRBJ2-7, with 9 nucleotides matching TRBD1. The CDR3 has 13 amino acids. V trimming: 4 bases; J trimming: 6 bases; junction bases outside the gene matches: 4. CDR1 is MNHEY, CDR2 SVGAGI, per germline.

The chain combines TRBV7-2 with TRBJ2-2, with D perhaps TRBD2 (6 bases). Per the germline V gene, CDR1 is SGHTA and CDR2 is FQGNSA. The CDR3 spans 17 residues. Trimming left V 1 base short and J 5 bases short, with 17 bases between. CDR3 loop: CASSLERGGTGTGELFF. The CDR3 DNA reads as TGTGCCAGCAGCTTAGAACGCGGCGGGACGGGGACCGGGGAGCTGTTTTTT.

This clone appeared a single time. This chain connects TRBV30 to TRBJ2-5; 7 bases are a match to TRBD2. CDR1 GTSNPN and CDR2 SVGIG come from the germline V gene (reference sequence). The junction had 7 bases not matched to a gene; V was cut back by 5 bases and J by 4 bases. CDR3 size: 13 residues. CDR3 nucleotides: TGTGCCTGGGCCAAGCGGGAACGAGAGACCCAGTACTTC. This gives the protein CAWAKRERETQYF.

The V call is TRBV7-9, the J call TRBJ2-7; D gene ambiguous. Germline CDR1 is SEHNR and CDR2 is FQNEAQ (reference sequence). Trimming took 5 bases from V and 4 from J, leaving 9 bases between them. This CDR3 is built from 12 residues. CDR3 in DNA: TGTGCCAGCAGCCACGGGTCGTACGAGCAGTACTTC. Protein: CASSHGSYEQYF. The full variable domain, with the rest looked up from reference TRBV7-9 and TRBJ2-7, is DTGVSQNPRHKITKRGQNVTFRCDPISEHNRLYWYRQTLGQGPEFLTYFQNEAQLEKSRLLSDRFSAERPKGSFSTLEIQRTEQGDSAMYLCASSHGSYEQYFGPGTRLTVT.

This clone was seen just once. This chain links TRBV29-1 with TRBJ2-7, with D perhaps TRBD2 (5 bases). The germline CDR1 and CDR2 sequences are SQVTM and ANQGSEA. This CDR3 contains 12 residues. Trimming left V 3 bases short and J 2 bases short, with 8 bases between. The CDR3, as DNA: TGCAGCGTTGACAGCGGAACCTACGAGCAGTACTTC. This gives the protein CSVDSGTYEQYF.

Of note for this clone: Other DNA sequences from this sample encode an identical CDR3 as well. The rearrangement uses TRBV14 and TRBJ2-1; D not certain. Germline V gives CDR1 SGHDN, CDR2 FVKESK. V dropped 1 base and J dropped 2 bases, with 6 bases sitting between them. This CDR3 has 14 residues. CDR3 amino acids: CASSQGSAYNEQFF. The CDR3 DNA sequence: TGTGCCAGCAGCCAAGGTTCCGCCTACAATGAGCAGTTCTTC.

As DNA, the CDR3 is TGTGCCAGCAGAGGGGTTTCCTACAATGAGCAGTTCTTC. Translating gives CASRGVSYNEQFF. V gene TRBV6-6 combines with J gene TRBJ2-1; the D gene is possibly TRBD1 (5 bases). The CDR3 contains 13 residues. Germline CDR1 reads MNHNY; CDR2 reads SVGAGI (reference sequence). V lost 6 bases to trimming and J lost 1 base, with 7 bases between them.

V is TRBV5-1 and J is TRBJ1-1, with D uncertain. Between the trimmed V and J ends, which lost 5 bases and 6 bases, there was a span of 17 bases. The CDR3 has 14 residues. Germline CDR1 SGHRS, CDR2 YFSETQ. The CDR3 DNA is TGCGCCAGCAGTCCAGCCCCGGAGGAGTCTGAAGCTTTCTTT. This codes for CASSPAPEESEAFF.

This clone has a single count. The genes are TRBV9 and TRBJ2-7, with 11 bases fitting TRBD1. The CDR3 has 18 residues. CDR1 SGDLS and CDR2 YYNGEE come from the germline V gene. Germline trimming cut 3 bases from V and 2 bases from J; bases unmatched to any gene: 13. CDR3 sequence: CASSAGTGTGGLAYEQYF. As DNA, the CDR3 is TGTGCCAGCAGCGCAGGGACCGGGACAGGGGGTTTGGCCTACGAGCAGTACTTC.

The genes are TRBV10-1 and TRBJ1-1; possible D gene TRBD1, 5 bases. Germline loops: CDR1 WNHNN, CDR2 SYGVQD (reference sequence). The CDR3 has 14 amino acids. V was clipped by 0 bases and J by 4 bases, with 9 bases between them. CDR3 coding DNA: TGCGCCAGCAGTGAGTCGCCGGGGGTCACTGAAGCTTTCTTT. This encodes CASSESPGVTEAFF.

This clone showed up just a few times. The chain employs TRBV5-4 and TRBJ1-1; unclear D gene. The CDR3 sequence is 13 residues long. The germline V gene encodes CDR1 SGHNT and CDR2 YYREEE (reference sequence). Trimming shortened V by 4 bases and J by 2 bases, and 9 bases separated the two germline ends. The CDR3 is CASSQDVNTEAFF. The CDR3 DNA follows: TGTGCCAGCAGCCAGGATGTCAACACTGAAGCTTTCTTT.

V gene TRBV7-9 combines with J gene TRBJ2-7, with TRBD2 matching 14 bases. CDR3 length equals 18 residues. V lost 4 bases to trimming and J lost 0 bases; unmatched junction nucleotides: 8. Germline loops: CDR1 SEHNR, CDR2 FQNEAQ (reference sequence). The CDR3 spells CASSYTGLAGGPSYEQYF. CDR3 bases: TGTGCCAGCAGCTATACCGGACTAGCGGGAGGCCCCTCCTACGAGCAGTACTTC.